Listed below are T cell receptor beta chains from one sample, sequenced in a study of control samples from healthy donors and cancer patients. Assay used: immunoSEQ multiplex PCR; TCRdb lists only in-frame clones, some missing. The sample lists around 72,000 clones; around four fifths were seen once. Sequenced: blood. All receptors come from a man aged 50-60 years in good health. CDR3s include the opening cysteine and the closing phenylalanine or tryptophan. A D gene is named only where the DNA matches it firmly. Rows give clone size only sometimes, using once, few, many, or a class for an expanded clone.

V gene	clone size	D gene	J gene	CDR3 DNA	CDR3 protein
TRBV19	-	-	TRBJ2-3	TGTGCCAGTAAGAAGCAACACGAGATCTCAGATACGCAGTATTTT	CASKKQHEISDTQYF
TRBV19	-	TRBD1	TRBJ2-5	TGTGCCAGTAGTTCCCGACAGGGCCGACAAGAGACCCAGTACTTC	CASSSRQGRQETQYF
TRBV18	-	-	TRBJ1-1	TGTGCCAGCTCACCTCTAGGGACGTCGAACACTGAAGCTTTCTTT	CASSPLGTSNTEAFF
TRBV24-1	-	TRBD1	TRBJ1-4	TGTGCCACCAGTGATCCGAGACAGGGTAATGAAAAACTGTTTTTT	CATSDPRQGNEKLFF
TRBV24-1	once	-	TRBJ2-1	TGTGCCACCAGTGATGGGGCCCTGGGGAGCTCCTACAATGAGCAGTTCTTC	CATSDGALGSSYNEQFF
TRBV9	-	-	TRBJ1-3	TGTGCCAGCAGCTCTAATGGCTGGGACACCATATATTTT	CASSSNGWDTIYF
TRBV6-5	once	-	TRBJ2-7	TGTGCCAGCAGTCGGGGCCCGCACTACGAGCAGTACTTC	CASSRGPHYEQYF
TRBV10-3	-	-	TRBJ2-5	TGTGCCACCAGTGTGGGGGAAGTCTCGGAGACCCAGTACTTC	CATSVGEVSETQYF
TRBV10-3	-	-	TRBJ1-1	TGTGCCATCAGTGAATGGGGGGGGAACACTGAAGCTTTCTTT	CAISEWGGNTEAFF
TRBV27	-	TRBD1	TRBJ2-1	TGTGCCAGCAGTTTCAGAGGACAGGGGGCTCCCCTAGGCCCCTTATATGAGCAGTTCTTC	CASSFRGQGAPLGPLYEQFF
TRBV3-1/TRBV3-2	-	-	TRBJ1-5	TGTGCCAGCAGCCAAGCTAGGAGCAATCAGCCCCAGCATTTT	CASSQARSNQPQHF
TRBV3-1/TRBV3-2	few	-	TRBJ2-3	TGTGCCAGCAGCCAAGGCAACTTCAACACAGATACGCAGTATTTT	CASSQGNFNTDTQYF
TRBV5-6	-	-	TRBJ2-3	TGTGCCAGCAGCTTGGAAATCAGGCGATACACAGATACGCAGTATTTT	CASSLEIRRYTDTQYF
TRBV3-1/TRBV3-2	few	-	TRBJ1-2	TGTGCCAGCAGCCCTCGTGAAGGGGCTTATGGCTACACCTTC	CASSPREGAYGYTF
TRBV24-1	-	-	TRBJ1-3	TGTGCCACCAGCCAAGGAAACACCATATATTTT	CATSQGNTIYF
TRBV7-2	-	-	TRBJ1-2	TGTGCCAGCAGCTTAGATCGGGCAGGCCCTAAGTATGGCTACACCTTC	CASSLDRAGPKYGYTF
TRBV7-9	-	-	TRBJ1-6	TGTGCCAGCAGCTTCCCGAGCAATTCACCCCTCCACTTT	CASSFPSNSPLHF
TRBV4-3	-	-	TRBJ2-7	TGCGCCAGCAGCCAAGATAGGGGTAGCTCCTACGAGCAGTACTTC	CASSQDRGSSYEQYF
TRBV9	-	TRBD2	TRBJ2-5	TGTGCCAGCAGCGTGGATAGCGGGAGTGGGGGGACCCAGTACTTC	CASSVDSGSGGTQYF
TRBV6-2/TRBV6-3	-	-	TRBJ1-2	TGTGCCAGCAGTTACCTCGGGTCAGTAGGCTATGGCTACACCTTC	CASSYLGSVGYGYTF
TRBV12-3/TRBV12-4	once	TRBD2	TRBJ2-3	TGTGCCACCGCGGGAGCCGGGGGAGATACGCAGTATTTT	CATAGAGGDTQYF
TRBV7-9	-	TRBD1	TRBJ1-3	TGTGCCAGCAGCATGCAGGGGGCGGTGGGAAACACCATATATTTT	CASSMQGAVGNTIYF
TRBV4-1	-	-	TRBJ2-3	TGCGCCAGCAGCCACATACTCCGGACTACTCGGCCAGATACGCAGTATTTT	CASSHILRTTRPDTQYF
TRBV27	-	TRBD2	TRBJ2-7	TGTGCCAGCAGTTCCCCAGGGCGGGAGACCTCCTACGAGCAGTACTTC	CASSSPGRETSYEQYF
TRBV24-1	-	-	TRBJ2-1	TGTGCCACCAGTGATTTGCGGCTAGCTGGTGAGCAGTTCTTC	CATSDLRLAGEQFF
TRBV3-1/TRBV3-2	-	-	TRBJ2-1	TGTGCCAGCAGCCAAGAGGGCCGCAATGAGCAGTTCTTC	CASSQEGRNEQFF
TRBV9	-	-	TRBJ2-3	TGTGCCAGCAGCGTAAGGCAGGGTACAGATACGCAGTATTTT	CASSVRQGTDTQYF
TRBV24-1	-	-	TRBJ2-3	TGTGCCACCAGTGATCCGGACATTAGCACAGATACGCAGTATTTT	CATSDPDISTDTQYF
TRBV5-6	-	-	TRBJ1-1	TGTGCCAGCAGCTTGGGCAGGGGGAACACTGAAGCTTTCTTT	CASSLGRGNTEAFF
TRBV7-3	once	TRBD1	TRBJ1-6	TGTGCCAGCAGCTTAACCGGACAGGGGAATAATTCACCCCTCCACTTT	CASSLTGQGNNSPLHF
TRBV4-3	-	TRBD2	TRBJ2-5	TGCGCCAGCAGCCAGGATAGCGGGAGGGCCGGAGAGACCCAGTACTTC	CASSQDSGRAGETQYF
TRBV18	-	TRBD1	TRBJ2-3	TGTGCCAGCTCACCACCGGGGACAGGGGGAAGCACAGATACGCAGTATTTT	CASSPPGTGGSTDTQYF
TRBV9	few	-	TRBJ1-1	TGTGCCAGCAGCGTAACAACCCGGGGTAACACTGAAGCTTTCTTT	CASSVTTRGNTEAFF